The rows below give T cell receptor beta chains drawn from one sample of a study of T cell changes during pregnancy in multiple sclerosis. Clones were sequenced by immunoSEQ multiplex PCR, and TCRdb holds only the in-frame ones, with some missing. The top ten clones hold approximately 0.62% of a sample with tens of thousands of clones, around 92% of them seen once. The sequencing here drew on CD4+ T cells from peripheral blood mononuclear cells, taken in the third trimester of pregnancy. Source of these receptors: a female donor with multiple sclerosis, enrolled in a pregnancy study. The CDR3 runs from the conserved cysteine through the conserved F or W.

V | CDR3
TRBV28 | CASILAGGETQYF
TRBV2 | CASRMDRESNQPQHF
TRBV19 | CATSGKYVGTEAFF
TRBV5-1 | CASSLVPGQGNTGELFF
TRBV5-6 | CASRASLDRDPEAFF
TRBV7-2 | CASSMTWLNEQYF
TRBV28 | CASSLSEFGYTF
TRBV28 | CASRGGTGSSEFF
TRBV27 | CASSSQVYEQFF
TRBV7-2 | CASSSPHRDEQYF
TRBV7-2 | CASSSRVSGNTIYF
TRBV7-9 | CASSSTGTGRHEQYF
TRBV2 | CASSVRLQGVSGYTF
TRBV4-2 | CASSQQTRNTGELFF
TRBV28 | CASSRDSSSYNEQFF